This TCR beta chain was captured by sequencing in a study of CD8 T cells in Susac syndrome. TEMRA cells were FACS-enriched, and CD8+ and CD4+ T cells were isolated negatively. About 0.45 to 1 ug RNA was reverse transcribed with random hexamers. Amplification of TCR beta CDR3 was carried out by immunoSEQ multiplex PCR, which covered 54 Vbeta and 13 Jbeta segments. TCRdb processed the immunoSEQ multiplex PCR reads anew with MiXCR; each CDR3 protein has one entry. The table has about 150,000 distinct CDR3 sequences, around 95% seen once. The V gene lost 3 bases and the J gene lost 6 bases, with 8 bases spanning the gap. This CDR3 spans 12 amino acids.

This receptor was taken from a human donor with multiple sclerosis. The chain links TRBV12-3 or TRBV12-4 to TRBJ1-2, with D unclear. Specimen: CD8+ T cells from PBMCs. This chain's CDR3 is CASSFGEHGYTF. The CDR3 nucleotides are TGTGCCAGCAGTTTCGGGGAGCATGGCTACACCTTC.